Presented here are 22 T cell receptor beta chains from one specimen sequenced in a study of blood T cell repertoires in COVID-19. Sequencing used immunoSEQ multiplex PCR; TCRdb keeps in-frame clones, though not all of them. The sample includes about 170,000 clones, approximately 90% of them seen just once. What was sequenced was peripheral blood. The source is a young man with COVID-19, enrolled during active disease.

The rearrangement links TRBV5-4 to TRBJ2-3; 9 bases agree with TRBD1. This CDR3 contains 15 residues. Losses at the gene ends were 3 bases for V and 5 bases for J; bases not matched to a gene: 7. In germline, CDR1 is SGHNT, CDR2 YYREEE (reference sequence). This chain's CDR3 is CASSSGTGWEDTQYF. The CDR3 DNA reads TGTGCCAGCAGCTCCGGGACAGGGTGGGAAGATACGCAGTATTTT.

The chain recombines TRBV3-1 (or the pseudogene TRBV3-2) with TRBJ2-7, with TRBD2 matching over 12 bases. CDR3 length: 14 residues. Per the germline V gene, CDR1 is LGHDT and CDR2 is YNNKEL (reference sequence). The V and J ends lost 1 base and 5 bases, in that order; junction bases with no gene match: 0. The CDR3 loop reads CASSQGLAGDEQYF. For the CDR3, the DNA is TGTGCCAGCAGCCAAGGACTAGCGGGAGACGAGCAGTACTTC.

The V call is TRBV28, the J call TRBJ2-7; D remains unclear. This CDR3 region has 13 residues. V was trimmed by 3 bases and J by 3 bases, leaving 9 bases between them. Germline V CDR1 and CDR2: MDHEN, SYDVKM. The CDR3 loop is CASSFRVRYEQYF. For the CDR3, the DNA is TGTGCCAGCAGTTTCCGGGTCCGCTACGAGCAGTACTTC.

The rearrangement joins TRBV12-3 or TRBV12-4 to TRBJ1-4; no reliable D call. This CDR3 region has 13 residues. V shed 6 bases and J shed 5 bases, with 10 bases lying between them. DNA for the CDR3: TGTGCCAGCAGCTATCAGGCGAATGAAAAACTGTTTTTT. Residues: CASSYQANEKLFF.

The chain joins TRBV2 to TRBJ1-2; D is perhaps TRBD1 (5 bases). Per germline, CDR1 SNHLY and CDR2 FYNNEI. V lost 7 bases and J lost 8, with 8 bases in between. The CDR3 has 10 amino acids. The CDR3 reads CASIQGGYTF. In nucleotides, the CDR3 is TGTGCCAGCATTCAGGGCGGCTACACCTTC.

The rearrangement joins TRBV5-1 to TRBJ2-7; perhaps TRBD1 as D (6 bases). Trimming shortened V by 0 bases and J by 12 bases, and 16 bases separated the two germline ends. CDR3 length: 13 residues. Germline-derived CDR1 and CDR2 are SGHRS and YFSETQ. The CDR3: CASSLEAGERLYF. Written as DNA, the CDR3 is TGCGCCAGCAGCTTGGAGGCAGGGGAACGGCTGTACTTC.

This chain joins TRBV28 and TRBJ2-7; 9 bases are a match to TRBD1. The CDR3 extends over 15 amino acids. The germline gives CDR1 MDHEN, CDR2 SYDVKM. V gave up 3 bases and J gave up 7 bases; unmatched junction bases: 10. The CDR3 sequence is CASSFQGTGHGEQYF. CDR3 in DNA: TGTGCCAGCAGTTTCCAGGGGACAGGGCATGGAGAGCAGTACTTC. Drawing the rest from reference TRBV28 and TRBJ2-7, the complete variable domain is DVKVTQSSRYLVKRTGEKVFLECVQDMDHENMFWYRQDPGLGLRLIYFSYDVKMKEKGDIPEGYSVSREKKERFSLILESASTNQTSMYLCASSFQGTGHGEQYFGPGTRLTVT.

The chain employs TRBV27 and TRBJ2-1; the D gene is possibly TRBD1 (5 bases). The CDR3 consists of 16 residues. Trimming pared 4 bases from V and 1 base from J, leaving 14 bases between. CDR1 is MNHEY, CDR2 SMNVEV, per germline (reference sequence). The CDR3 DNA follows: TGTGCCAGCAGTTCCCCCCCAGGGCGGTCCTACAATGAGCAGTTCTTC. It yields the protein CASSSPPGRSYNEQFF.

This clone was detected once. The V and J genes are TRBV28 and TRBJ1-5, with a tentative D call TRBD1 (6 bases). Germline-derived CDR1 and CDR2 are MDHEN and SYDVKM. V was shortened by 6 bases and J by 3 bases, with 18 bases between the two germline ends. CDR3 length equals 16 residues. This chain's CDR3 is CASSRRDILVNQPQHF. Written as DNA, the CDR3 is TGTGCCAGCAGCCGCCGGGACATCCTGGTCAATCAGCCCCAGCATTTT. The variable domain in full, with the rest retrieved from reference TRBV28 and TRBJ1-5, is DVKVTQSSRYLVKRTGEKVFLECVQDMDHENMFWYRQDPGLGLRLIYFSYDVKMKEKGDIPEGYSVSREKKERFSLILESASTNQTSMYLCASSRRDILVNQPQHFGDGTRLSIL.

The V gene is TRBV12-3 or TRBV12-4, the J gene TRBJ2-7; D not certain. V lost 1 base, J lost 6 bases, and 10 bases lay in between. The CDR3 totals 13 residues. The CDR3 coding sequence is TGTGCCAGCAGTTTAGGGCAAACGGGCGAGCAGTACTTC. It translates to CASSLGQTGEQYF.

The chain employs TRBV24-1 and TRBJ2-1; D might be TRBD1 (5 bases). The CDR3 is 18 amino acids. Germline V gives CDR1 KGHDR, CDR2 SFDVKD. V was trimmed by 6 bases and J by 1 base, leaving 21 bases between them. The DNA for the CDR3 is TGTGCCACCAGTAACAGGAATATCGATGCCTTGTCCTACAATGAGCAGTTCTTC. It encodes CATSNRNIDALSYNEQFF.

This clone was recorded once. The chain couples TRBV4-3 to TRBJ2-3; D may be TRBD2 (6 bases). Germline CDR1 LGHNA, CDR2 YSLEER. V was pared by 0 bases and J by 11 bases, with 18 bases between. The CDR3 runs to 15 residues. DNA of the CDR3: TGCGCCAGCAGCCAAGAACGAGGCGGGACTCTAAGGCAGTATTTT. It codes for CASSQERGGTLRQYF.

A note on this clone: This sample includes further DNA sequences coding for the same CDR3. The genes are TRBV30 and TRBJ1-6, with a tentative D call TRBD1 (6 bases). Trimming took 1 base from V and 7 from J, leaving 8 bases between them. The CDR3 is 13 residues long. Germline V CDR1 and CDR2: GTSNPN, SVGIG (reference sequence). Written as DNA, the CDR3 is TGTGCCTGGAGTGGAGGGGGAAATTCACCCCTCCACTTT. Its protein product is CAWSGGGNSPLHF.

A remark on this clone: The junction and the germline gene differ at one end; a read error may be behind it. The V gene is TRBV6-2 or TRBV6-3, the J gene TRBJ2-7; D might be TRBD1 (6 bases). The CDR3 length is 13 residues. Germline CDR1 MNHEY, CDR2 SVGEGT. The CDR3 nucleotides are TGTGCCAGCAGTCAGGGACATCGGTACGGGCAGTACTTC. Protein sequence: CASSQGHRYGQYF.

The table lists this clone with a few counts. This rearrangement joins TRBV18 to TRBJ1-3, with TRBD1 as a possible D gene (6 bases). Germline values: CDR1 KGHSH, CDR2 LQKENI. The CDR3 is 14 amino acids. The V and J ends lost 4 bases and 2 bases respectively, with 9 bases between them. DNA for the CDR3: TGTGCCAGCTCACGGACAGATCCTGGAAACACCATATATTTT. Translation gives CASSRTDPGNTIYF. The variable domain in full, completed from reference TRBV18 and TRBJ1-3, reads NAGVMQNPRHLVRRRGQEARLRCSPMKGHSHVYWYRQLPEEGLKFMVYLQKENIIDESGMPKERFSAEFPKEGPSILRIQQVVRGDSAAYFCASSRTDPGNTIYFGEGSWLTVV.

This sequence joins TRBV2 and TRBJ2-2; D unresolved. CDR3 size: 17 residues. Germline lookup yields CDR1 SNHLY and CDR2 FYNNEI. Trimming removed 2 bases from V and 0 bases from J, with 13 bases in between. CDR3 coding DNA: TGTGCCAGCAGTGAAATATACCAGGTTCCGAACACCGGGGAGCTGTTTTTT. Residues: CASSEIYQVPNTGELFF.

The chain carries TRBV30 and TRBJ2-5, with 10 bases lining up with TRBD2. Germline V gene sequence: CDR1 GTSNPN, CDR2 SVGIG (reference sequence). This CDR3 contains 14 residues. Trimming removed 3 bases from V and 2 bases from J; junction bases left unmatched: 3. The CDR3 is CAWRASGSQETQYF. CDR3 nucleotides: TGTGCCTGGAGAGCTAGCGGGAGTCAAGAGACCCAGTACTTC.

This chain joins TRBV30 and TRBJ2-6; the D gene is possibly TRBD2 (6 bases). CDR1 and CDR2 (germline): GTSNPN, SVGIG (reference sequence). The CDR3 has 14 residues. V was shortened by 5 bases and J by 1 base, with 9 bases between the two germline ends. DNA for the CDR3: TGTGCCTGGGGGACTGCATCTGGGGCCAACGTCCTGACTTTC. This encodes CAWGTASGANVLTF.

The genes are TRBV18 and TRBJ2-3; 8 bases map to TRBD1. The germline CDR1 and CDR2 sequences are KGHSH and LQKENI. J gave up 4 bases and V 1 base, and 7 bases lay outside the gene matches. CDR3 length: 16 amino acids. The CDR3 loop is CASSPQDRVRADTQYF. CDR3 nucleotides: TGTGCCAGCTCACCACAGGACAGGGTTCGGGCAGATACGCAGTATTTT. Filled out from reference TRBV18 and TRBJ2-3, the complete variable domain reads NAGVMQNPRHLVRRRGQEARLRCSPMKGHSHVYWYRQLPEEGLKFMVYLQKENIIDESGMPKERFSAEFPKEGPSILRIQQVVRGDSAAYFCASSPQDRVRADTQYFGPGTRLTVL.

The chain combines TRBV20-1 with TRBJ2-7; no clear D gene. This CDR3 region has 12 residues. CDR1 and CDR2 from the germline V gene are DFQATT and SNEGSKA (reference sequence). V lost 3 bases, J lost 6 bases, and 12 bases lay in between. The CDR3 spells CSASPAVGEQYF. DNA for the CDR3: TGCAGTGCTAGTCCGGCGGTGGGCGAGCAGTACTTC.

The V call is TRBV6-1, the J call TRBJ2-7; perhaps TRBD2 as D (6 bases). The CDR3 sequence is 16 residues long. The germline gives CDR1 MNHNS, CDR2 SASEGT. V lost 3 bases and J lost 3, with 18 bases in between. CDR3 bases: TGTGCCAGCAGTGATGTCGGGACTCTGGGAAGCTACGAGCAGTACTTC. Translating gives CASSDVGTLGSYEQYF.

This rearrangement joins TRBV7-9 to TRBJ1-3; 7 bases are a match to TRBD1. The CDR3 covers 16 residues. Germline CDR1 and CDR2: SEHNR and FQNEAQ (reference sequence). J lost 0 bases, V lost 5 bases, and 7 bases had no gene match. The CDR3 protein is CASSPRQGRSGNTIYF. In DNA, the CDR3 is TGTGCCAGCAGCCCTCGACAGGGACGCTCTGGAAACACCATATATTTT.